One and the same sample provided the 5 T cell receptor beta chains below, sequenced in a study of spatial heterogeneity in lung cancer. One entry per CDR3 protein, called by TCRdb with MiXCR from the 5' RACE reads. The table shows about 13,000 distinct CDR3 sequences, with 5.1% occurring only once. Study findings and constraints: Counts of expanded alpha and beta TCRs within tumors tracked the tumor nonsynonymous mutation count.

Which antigens these TCRs recognize remains unknown. Indicated time point: sample taken at primary tumor resection. Sequenced material: lung tumor tissue, taken at surgery. These receptors all come from a male donor with early-stage non-small cell lung cancer.

This clonotype was observed many times. Since the library was made to target alpha chains, this beta chain is a stray read and its abundance is not meaningful. The chain uses TRBV7-2 and TRBJ1-6, with D possibly TRBD1 on 6 matching bases. CDR1 is SGHTA, CDR2 FQGNSA, per germline. V was shortened by 1 base and J by 10 bases, with 11 bases between the two germline ends. This CDR3 is built from 14 residues. The CDR3 is CASSLDRATSPLHF. The CDR3 DNA follows: TGTGCCAGCAGCTTAGACAGGGCTACCTCACCCCTCCACTTT.

This clonotype appeared a few times. This beta chain is a stray sequence in a library constructed for alpha chains; its clone size is not meaningful. The chain couples TRBV5-6 to TRBJ1-1; 11 bases fit TRBD1. The ends lost 4 bases at V and 5 bases at J; junction bases unmatched: 10. The CDR3 runs 16 residues. Germline V gives CDR1 SGHDT, CDR2 YYEEEE. CDR3 sequence: CASSNGQGALGTEAFF. DNA for the CDR3: TGTGCCAGCAGCAACGGACAGGGGGCGTTGGGAACTGAAGCTTTCTTT.

This clonotype has a count of ten or more. With the library built for alpha chains, this beta chain is off target and its frequency is not meaningful. The rearrangement links TRBV2 to TRBJ2-7; no definite D call. The germline CDR1 and CDR2 sequences are SNHLY and FYNNEI. The CDR3 covers 14 residues. V was clipped by 8 bases and J by 0 bases, with 14 bases between them. This CDR3 is CASLGLITSYEQYF. The CDR3 bases are TGTGCCAGCTTAGGGCTGATAACCTCCTACGAGCAGTACTTC.

This clonotype was picked up a small number of times. The size of this beta chain means little, since it is a stray read in a library made for alpha chains. The chain couples TRBV6-2 or TRBV6-3 to TRBJ2-5; D gene unclear. Trimming pared 4 bases from V and 7 bases from J, leaving 13 bases between. Germline V gene sequence: CDR1 MNHEY, CDR2 SVGEGT. The CDR3 has 13 amino acids. CDR3: CASSSGSTGTQYF. In DNA, the CDR3 is TGTGCCAGCAGTTCCGGATCCACGGGGACCCAGTACTTC.

This clonotype showed up many times. This beta chain is off target for a library built for alpha chains, so its abundance means little. The rearrangement joins TRBV7-6 to TRBJ2-5, with 7 nucleotides matching TRBD1. The germline CDR1 and CDR2 sequences are SGHVS and FNYEAQ. The CDR3 spans 13 residues. V was pared by 5 bases and J by 5 bases, with 5 bases of the junction left unmatched. CDR3 in DNA: TGTGCCAGCAGCGTGGGACAGACGGAGACCCAGTACTTC. Encoded protein: CASSVGQTETQYF.